The rows below give T cell receptor beta chains drawn from one sample of a study of blood T cell repertoires in COVID-19. Repertoires were generated with immunoSEQ multiplex PCR, while TCRdb's copy carries only in-frame clones and drops some. The data contain approximately 210,000 clones, roughly 94% of them singletons. Sequencing was carried out using peripheral blood. The receptors were sampled from a man aged 30-40 years with acute or convalescent COVID-19. Each CDR3 is given with its conserved first and last residue. The D gene is left open where the match is weak. Size tells how often a clone was seen (once, few, many) or the class of an expanded clone, and some rows leave it out.

>TRBJ2-7|TRBV27|TRBD2|-
TGTGCCAGCAGGGATCGCGCGGGGGGAGGTTCGAGCGAGCAGTACTTC
CASRDRAGGGSSEQYF
>TRBJ1-2|TRBV18|TRBD1|-
TGTGCCAGCTCACCAGTCCCGGGACAGGGCCGGGATGGCTACACCTTC
CASSPVPGQGRDGYTF
>TRBJ1-2|TRBV19|-|once
TGTGCCAGTAGTATAGAATCGACAAACTATGGCTACACCTTC
CASSIESTNYGYTF
>TRBJ2-1|TRBV5-1|-|once
TGCGCCAGCAGCTTAACAGAGACTACAATGCAGCAGTTCTTC
CASSLTETTMQQFF
>TRBJ2-5|TRBV13|-|-
TGTGCCAGCAGCTTAAGCGGCTACCAAGAGACCCAGTACTTC
CASSLSGYQETQYF
>TRBJ2-3|TRBV4-1|-|-
TGCGCCAGCAGCCTAACCACGGGACTCCGCACAGATACGCAGTATTTT
CASSLTTGLRTDTQYF
>TRBJ2-1|TRBV11-2|TRBD2|-
TGTGCCAGCAGCTTCGTAGTAGCGGGAGTTTACAATGAGCAGTTCTTC
CASSFVVAGVYNEQFF
>TRBJ2-4|TRBV29-1|-|-
TGCAGCGTTGCGGGGGCCAAAAACATTCAGTACTTC
CSVAGAKNIQYF
>TRBJ1-1|TRBV29-1|TRBD1|-
TGCAGCGTTCGCCGGGACAGGGGGACTGAAGCTTTCTTT
CSVRRDRGTEAFF
>TRBJ2-1|TRBV5-1|TRBD1|-
TGCGCCAGCAGCTTAGGACAGGGCTTCAATGAGCAGTTCTTC
CASSLGQGFNEQFF